This T cell receptor beta chain derives from a study of neurological immune-mediated disorders. Findings and limits, study-wide: The most TCR clonal expansion was seen in HTLV-1-associated myelopathy, whereas the least was seen in multiple sclerosis, below the level in healthy controls. No sharing of CDR3 amino acid sequences was observed among expanded clones across subjects, suggesting private repertoires in all groups.

Sorted libraries were made with some 930,000 CD4+ or CD8+ T cells. This clonotype rates as medium-sized. The antigen is not known. Per germline, CDR1 LGHNA and CDR2 YNFKEQ. The CDR3 runs 16 residues. The germline V and J ends were trimmed by 0 bases and 2 bases, with 14 bases remaining between them. One entry per CDR3 protein results from TCRdb running MiXCR on the 5' RACE reads. This table holds about 19,000 distinct CDR3 sequences, approximately 8% found once. V gene TRBV4-2 combines with J gene TRBJ2-7, with a tentative D call TRBD1 (5 bases). The sample was CD8+ T cells from blood. The source is a woman under 40 with HTLV-1-associated myelopathy (HAM/TSP). The CDR3 reads CASSQEGQGSPYEQYF. The CDR3 region has the DNA TGTGCCAGCAGCCAAGAGGGGCAGGGCTCTCCCTACGAGCAGTACTTC.